A single sample is the source of the 13 T cell receptor beta chains below, sequenced in a study of shared clonotypes between healthy human individuals. Here immunoSEQ multiplex PCR was the method, and the copy in TCRdb shows in-frame clones only, minus some. The table has millions of clones, around nine tenths seen once. The material sequenced was naive CD4+ T cells sorted from blood. Subset here: CD45RA+ positively selected. The receptors shown here come from a man between 18 and 35 years old in good health.

The chain carries TRBV5-8 and TRBJ2-4, with D perhaps TRBD1 (6 bases). This CDR3 spans 13 amino acids. Trimming cost V 7 bases and J 3 bases, with 11 bases left between them. In germline, CDR1 is SGHTS, CDR2 YDEGEE. The CDR3: CASARQVKNIQYF. In DNA form, the CDR3 reads TGTGCCAGCGCACGACAGGTCAAAAACATTCAGTACTTC.

The chain is built from TRBV11-2 and TRBJ2-1; 10 positions agree with TRBD2. V dropped 1 base and J dropped 8; count of bases not matched to a gene: 8. In germline, CDR1 is SGHAT, CDR2 FQNNGV. This CDR3 contains 16 residues. CDR3 DNA sequence: TGTGCCAGCAGCTTAGGAGCCCCTAGCGGGGGCTATGAGCAGTTCTTC. Its translation is CASSLGAPSGGYEQFF.

The chain is built from TRBV5-6 and TRBJ2-7; TRBD1 matches at 9 bases. From germline, CDR1 is SGHDT and CDR2 YYEEEE. J was trimmed by 6 bases and V by 4 bases; bases with no gene match: 8. There are 14 residues in the CDR3. The DNA of the CDR3 is TGTGCCAGCAGCCTGGGACAGGGCGGTCGCGAGCAGTACTTC. Translating it yields CASSLGQGGREQYF.

The V and J genes are TRBV19 and TRBJ1-2; maybe TRBD1 (6 bases). The germline V gene has CDR1 LNHDA and CDR2 SQIVND (reference sequence). The CDR3 covers 13 residues. The V end was cut by 6 bases, the J end by 6 bases, with 14 bases between. The CDR3 region has the DNA TGTGCCAGTAGGTTCGCGGGGGCAAATGGCTACACCTTC. Its protein product is CASRFAGANGYTF.

The chain joins TRBV25-1 to TRBJ2-3, with 12 bases lining up with TRBD2. The germline CDR1 and CDR2 sequences are MGHDK and SYGVNS. V shed 2 bases and J 2 bases; nucleotides not matched to a gene: 5. The CDR3 contains 17 residues. In nucleotides, the CDR3 is TGTGCCAGCAGTGAACCCACTAGCGGGGGGAACACAGATACGCAGTATTTT. This sequence encodes CASSEPTSGGNTDTQYF.

The chain uses TRBV5-4 and TRBJ2-5, with 15 positions matching TRBD2. V trimming: 0 bases; J trimming: 3 bases; junction bases outside the gene matches: 6. CDR3 size: 18 residues. The germline V gene has CDR1 SGHNT and CDR2 YYREEE (reference sequence). The CDR3, as DNA: TGTGCCAGCAGCTTGGGTGGAGGACTAGCGGGAGGGGAAGAGACCCAGTACTTC. Amino acids: CASSLGGGLAGGEETQYF. Drawing the rest from reference TRBV5-4 and TRBJ2-5, the complete variable domain is ETGVTQSPTHLIKTRGQQVTLRCSSQSGHNTVSWYQQALGQGPQFIFQYYREEENGRGNFPPRFSGLQFPNYSSELNVNALELDDSALYLCASSLGGGLAGGEETQYFGPGTRLLVL.

V is TRBV15 and J is TRBJ2-1; D call uncertain. This CDR3 is built from 14 residues. Trimming removed 0 bases at V and 5 bases at J, with 8 bases between. From germline, CDR1 is LNHNV and CDR2 YYDKDF (reference sequence). The CDR3 nucleotides read TGTGCCACCAGCAGAGACCTTTGGGACAATGAGCAGTTCTTC. The encoded protein is CATSRDLWDNEQFF. The whole variable domain, filled in from reference TRBV15 and TRBJ2-1, reads DAMVIQNPRYQVTQFGKPVTLSCSQTLNHNVMYWYQQKSSQAPKLLFHYYDKDFNNEADTPDNFQSRRPNTSFCFLDIRSPGLGDTAMYLCATSRDLWDNEQFFGPGTRLTVL.

The V and J genes are TRBV5-1 and TRBJ1-4, with 7 nucleotides matching TRBD1. Looked up from germline, CDR1 is SGHRS and CDR2 is YFSETQ. The CDR3 is made up of 15 amino acids. J was trimmed by 6 bases and V by 4 bases; bases with no gene match: 9. The CDR3 spells CASSLAGTADEKLFF. DNA of the CDR3: TGCGCCAGCAGCCTGGCCGGGACAGCGGATGAAAAACTGTTTTTT.

The chain joins TRBV18 to TRBJ1-4; 8 nucleotides agree with TRBD1. Germline V gives CDR1 KGHSH, CDR2 LQKENI. The V segment lost 3 bases and the J segment 8 bases; nucleotides outside the gene matches: 8. The CDR3 is made up of 15 amino acids. The CDR3 is CASSPSGQEEEKLFF. CDR3 DNA sequence: TGTGCCAGCTCACCGTCGGGACAGGAAGAGGAAAAACTGTTTTTT.

The rearrangement uses TRBV7-2 and TRBJ2-2; D gene unclear. Germline CDR1 and CDR2: SGHTA and FQGNSA. This CDR3 contains 16 residues. Trimming stripped 6 bases from V and 1 base from J, with 15 bases between. The DNA of the CDR3 is TGTGCCAGCAGACCAAGGAGTGGCTTGAACACCGGGGAGCTGTTTTTT. Translation: CASRPRSGLNTGELFF.

The gene calls are TRBV5-1 and TRBJ1-1, with D unresolved. This CDR3 comprises 15 residues. The ends were cut back, 0 bases at V and 3 bases at J, with 12 bases in the middle. Germline values: CDR1 SGHRS, CDR2 YFSETQ. The CDR3 DNA sequence: TGCGCCAGCAGCTTGGTCCCCGGGATGGACACTGAAGCTTTCTTT. It codes for CASSLVPGMDTEAFF.

The rearrangement links TRBV6-6 to TRBJ1-2; weak D call: TRBD1 (5 bases). This CDR3 has 14 amino acids. Per the germline V gene, CDR1 is MNHNY and CDR2 is SVGAGI (reference sequence). The ends were cut back, 7 bases at V and 0 bases at J, with 12 bases in the middle. The CDR3 sequence is CASTKQEANYGYTF. CDR3 sequence (DNA): TGTGCCAGCACCAAACAGGAAGCTAACTATGGCTACACCTTC.

The V and J genes are TRBV9 and TRBJ1-5; perhaps TRBD1 as D (5 bases). Germline CDR1 and CDR2: SGDLS and YYNGEE. This CDR3 spans 15 amino acids. Between the trimmed V and J ends, which lost 0 bases and 0 bases, there was a span of 7 bases. The CDR3 loop is CASSVEDNSNQPQHF. CDR3 nucleotide sequence: TGTGCCAGCAGCGTAGAGGACAATAGCAATCAGCCCCAGCATTTT.